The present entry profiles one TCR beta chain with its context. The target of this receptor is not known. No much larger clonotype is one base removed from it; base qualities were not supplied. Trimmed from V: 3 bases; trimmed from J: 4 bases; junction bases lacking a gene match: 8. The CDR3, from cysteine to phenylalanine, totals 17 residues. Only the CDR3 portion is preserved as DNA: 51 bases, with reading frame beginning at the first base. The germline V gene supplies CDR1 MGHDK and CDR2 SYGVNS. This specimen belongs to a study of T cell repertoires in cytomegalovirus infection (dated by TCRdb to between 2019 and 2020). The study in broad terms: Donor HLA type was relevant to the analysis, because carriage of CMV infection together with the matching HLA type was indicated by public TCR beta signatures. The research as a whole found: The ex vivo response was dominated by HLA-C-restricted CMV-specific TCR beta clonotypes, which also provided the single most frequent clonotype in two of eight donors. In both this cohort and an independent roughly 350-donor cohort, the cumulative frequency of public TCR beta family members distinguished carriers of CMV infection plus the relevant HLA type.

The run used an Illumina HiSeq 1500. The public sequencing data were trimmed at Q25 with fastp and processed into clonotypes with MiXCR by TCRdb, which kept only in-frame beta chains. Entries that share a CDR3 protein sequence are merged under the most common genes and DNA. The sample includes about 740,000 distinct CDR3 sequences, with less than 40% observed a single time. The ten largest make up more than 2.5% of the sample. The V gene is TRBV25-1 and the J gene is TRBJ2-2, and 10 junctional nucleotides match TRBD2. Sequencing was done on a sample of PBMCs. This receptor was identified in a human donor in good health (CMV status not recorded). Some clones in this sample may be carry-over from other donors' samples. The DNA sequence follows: TGTGCCAGCAGTGATGTGGGTAGCGGGAGGCGCACCGGGGAGCTGTTTTTT. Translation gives CASSDVGSGRRTGELFF.